This TCR beta chain comes out of a study of memory CD4+ T cells and cytomegalovirus serostatus. The sort gate was single viable CD3+CD4+CD8-CD45RO+ cells for memory CD4+ T cells. Positive selection with CD4 microbeads enriched total CD4+ T cells. V was clipped by 6 bases and J by 5 bases; unmatched bases: 11. Germline values: CDR1 KGHSH, CDR2 LQKENI. The length of the CDR3 is 15 residues. Sequencing was performed with immunoSEQ multiplex PCR; in TCRdb, only in-frame clones are kept and a portion is missing. The sample carries 25,000 to 30,000 clones, around 72% recorded once. The chain recombines TRBV18 with TRBJ2-7, with 9 bases lining up with TRBD2. This TCR was sampled from an adult in good health and CMV-seronegative. The sequenced sample was memory CD4+ T cells from blood. This chain's CDR3 is CASSPGLAGKNEQYF. The CDR3 DNA reads as TGTGCCAGCTCCCCGGGGCTAGCGGGGAAAAACGAGCAGTACTTC.